This T cell receptor beta chain was documented in a study of blood T cell repertoires in COVID-19. Turning to the study itself: COVID-19 samples from acute and convalescent phases originated in the United States, Italy and Spain.

In the study's own analysis: Counts of nucleated cells, estimated from reference gene primer amplification, were obtained. Generated by immunoSEQ multiplex PCR, the TCRdb table keeps only in-frame clones and is missing some. V and J calls and clone size come straight from that table; D and trimming were deduced from the DNA. The sample has over 250,000 clones, over 80% seen once. Turning to this clone: A junction boundary mismatches the germline segment, possibly from a read error.

The Seattle patients joined while their infection was active and were tracked longitudinally afterward. The CDR3 has 13 amino acids. CDR1 is SSHAT, CDR2 FNYEAQ, per germline (reference sequence). Sequences were obtained from peripheral blood. V is TRBV7-7 and J is TRBJ1-1, with D tentatively TRBD1 (5 bases). This TCR derives from a woman in her fifties or sixties with COVID-19, enrolled during active disease. CDR3 nucleotide sequence: TGTGCTAGCAGCCTACAGGAGAACACTGAAGCTTTCTTT. Translated, it gives CASSLQENTEAFF.